This entry is about one T cell receptor beta chain. The antigen it binds to is not known. Base quality data are lacking; no much larger clone is found one base away. The cohort was made up of around 720 healthy bone marrow donors. At the time of sampling, all cohort members were nominally healthy, though unrecorded immune exposures were likely present. The donor was CMV seronegative and belonged to the group of 352 seronegative cohort members. A peripheral blood sample was provided by each donor, and peripheral blood mononuclear cells were used for TCR beta sequencing. The Qiagen DNeasy Blood Extraction Kit was used to extract genomic DNA from the blood cell samples. These data come from a study of cytomegalovirus exposure and HLA in healthy donors (dated by TCRdb to the late 2010s). Context from the whole study: According to an earlier analysis of a few hundred of the donors, 150 million to 200 million T cells yielded 90 million to 130 million unique TCR beta sequences and about 300 Gb of sequence data. Every repertoire in the discovery cohort had been generated on one and the same sequencing platform. A later analysis re-analyzed previously published TCR beta repertoires from 650 to 800 donors and added high-resolution HLA genotyping to study TCR occurrence patterns. In an earlier analysis of over 550 of the donors, high-throughput TCR beta sequencing was used to judge whether each TCR beta V gene segment behaved as functional or pseudogenic. The study used immunosequencing to profile the T cell repertoires of 666 subjects and linked those repertoires to cytomegalovirus serostatus. The later analysis used no new phenotypic data to find candidate immune exposures, relying instead on TCR beta sequences and their occurrence across donors. Donor age, sex, ethnicity and CMV serostatus were collected together with the repertoire data. Four or five DR-DQ haplotypes were treated as single units for association and clustering because of strong linkage in the cohort. On average, around 230,000 unique TCR beta nucleotide sequences were sequenced per donor among 350 to 400 genotyped donors of the cohort, with about 19% of those sequences being non-productive. Of the roughly 430 genotyped donors, around 81% fell in the genetic ancestry cluster associated with self-reported Caucasian donors. Besides the first cohort of hundreds of subjects, a separate validation cohort made up of 120 different subjects was used. The study combined high-throughput TCR immunosequencing, statistical association of individual TCRs with disease status, and machine learning to predict cytomegalovirus infection status. A later genetic analysis took genome-wide SNP genotypes for about 60% of the roughly 670 donors and used that subset as a discovery cohort. Both class I and class II loci were covered by HLA typing, at four-digit resolution. The study was designed to test whether signatures of past pathogen exposure could be identified by cataloging public T cell receptors. Approximately 300 gigabases of sequencing data and around 88 million unique TCR sequences made up an early release that covered several hundred HLA-typed donors. The number of donors typed differed by locus, with 629-630 for A, B, C, DRB1 and DQB1, over 500 for DQA1, under 610 for DPA1, and 400 to 490 for DPB1. Broader findings and caveats from the paper: In an earlier analysis of under 600 of the donors, most TCR beta V segments were observed in productive rearrangements about 87% or about 30% of the time, broadly matching IMGT annotations. A later genetic analysis associated a missense DCLRE1C variant with V-gene and J-gene trimming of TCR beta chains, and an independent cohort replicated the association. Sequencing depth was assumed to be roughly uniform across donors in the presence/absence analyses, though that assumption may not hold. This cohort had only TCR beta chains sequenced, and the lack of alpha or paired-chain data limited which features could be detected. Strong co-occurrence of HLA alleles, especially DR and DQ, made assigning TCR associations to individual alleles difficult. According to a later analysis, parvovirus B19, influenza, CMV and Epstein-Barr virus appeared linked to several top co-occurrence clusters. The classifier was reported to diagnose cytomegalovirus status with high specificity and sensitivity in both the original cohort and the validation cohort. A total of 150 to 200 TCR beta chains were listed by the study as associated with cytomegalovirus. Because HLA typing was missing for some donors at each locus, association tests included only the typed subset. For the cohort, immune exposure information was limited to CMV serostatus. Because counts were too low, under 20 rarely observed V segments, including chromosome 9 orphons, were left out of the earlier analysis of approximately 500 of the donors. A cluster of highly shared sequence variants was judged likely to represent a technical artifact of the sequencing pipeline. It was suggested by the authors that the approach could potentially be generalized to other disease states and immunological phenotypes. A later analysis found that HLA-associated TCR beta chains were more clonally expanded and had lower generation probabilities than equally common non-associated chains. According to a later analysis, most CMV-associated TCR beta chains appeared to be HLA-restricted, and the HLA associations seemed to be driven largely by CMV exposure. At a false discovery rate of 0.05, a later analysis linked 16,951 TCR beta sequences to specific HLA alleles. Compared with the roughly 700-donor mean, donors in an Asian-associated ancestry cluster had fewer N-insertions in productive TCRs, according to a later genetic analysis. The 87-base-pair reads could not distinguish some IMGT-functional V segments, including TRBV6-2 and TRBV6-3, so those segments were excluded. In a later analysis, the rate of TCR association differed among HLA loci, with DRB1 alleles having the most associated TCRs and HLA-C alleles having the fewest. Most TCR sequences were seen in very few donors, while some public TCRs were found in many individuals. Linkage disequilibrium might explain the correlated functional status among segregating V segments, but an unknown experimental factor could not be ruled out. In vitro tests confirmed that a few of the cytomegalovirus-associated TCR beta chains recognize cytomegalovirus antigens. A further reported finding was that TCR beta sequences accurately predicted the HLA-A and HLA-B alleles for most subjects in the first cohort.

Library prep was done by the immunoSEQ multiplex PCR assay. For the multiplex PCR, a mixture combining 60 forward primers for TCR Vbeta segments and 13 reverse primers for TCR Jbeta segments was used. Amplification of the CDR3 region of rearranged TCR beta genes was performed with a multiplex PCR assay on genomic DNA. The amplified TCR beta libraries were sequenced on the Illumina HiSeq System as 87-base-pair reads. The authors' pipeline ran thus. Across the 670 or so repertoires, a later analysis counted approximately 75 million unique TCR beta chains, 8.5 million to 12 million of which were shared by at least two donors. Raw reads were error-corrected and collapsed into unique sequences by a nearest-neighbor algorithm in which closely related sequences were merged to remove PCR and sequencing errors. Alignment of CDR3 sequences to IMGT reference sequences was used to assign V, D and J gene segments. Each retained sequence needed at least a six-nucleotide match to both a V gene segment and a J gene segment. A rearrangement was called productive if the CDR3 had no stop codons and remained in frame with V and J, and every other rearrangement was called non-productive. CDR3 was defined by IMGT convention, running from the second conserved V-encoded cysteine to the conserved J-encoded phenylalanine. Sequences without an unambiguous match to a single V gene segment were excluded from the earlier analysis of approximately 560 of the donors. An earlier analysis of several hundred of the donors called V segments functional above 56.7% productive rearrangements and segregating when the between-donor standard deviation exceeded 5%. A statistical classification framework was built for diagnosing cytomegalovirus status from the catalog of TCR beta chain sequences. In a later analysis, TCR nucleotide sequences were compared against IMGT/GENE-DB human TR gene sequences so that V and J genes could be assigned. Using the TCRdist pipeline, a later analysis assigned CDR3 sequences along with most-parsimonious VDJ recombination scenarios. A later analysis defined each TCR beta chain by its CDR3 amino acid sequence plus V-gene family, and excluded reads lacking a unique V-gene family. A later analysis removed 550 to 700 highly shared, low-generation-probability nucleotide sequences to deal with suspected cross-contamination and a sequencing artifact. In a later analysis, a clonal expansion index was calculated for each public chain from normalized within-repertoire ranks of inferred template counts. A later analysis computed generation probabilities with a VDJ recombination model fitted to out-of-frame rearrangements, and checked the results against IGoR. In a later analysis, hypergeometric tests were used to score TCR-TCR, TCR-HLA and TCR-CMV co-occurrence, with a repertoire-size bias correction applied to TCR pairs. A later analysis estimated false discovery rates by permuting HLA or CMV assignments 20 times. In a later analysis, co-occurring TCRs were grouped using DBSCAN, and TCRdist sequence similarity was added for clustering within HLA-allele-positive subsets. Repertoires with fewer than 30,000 or more than 120,000 public chains, plus five repertoires with anomalous nucleotide sharing, were excluded from co-occurrence clustering. TCRdb's version of the immuneACCESS table is confined to in-frame rearrangements and falls short of the full clone set. An unresolved V gene accounts for under half of the shortfall where checked; the remainder is of unknown origin. For V, J and clone size, that table is used; D and trimming come from the DNA. This sample is represented by around 35,000 clones; roughly 81% of them were singletons. The ten largest clones take up roughly 6.3% of the sample.

The junction carries 7 bases between V and J, which are trimmed by 5 bases and 0 bases respectively. The germline V gene sets CDR1 to SGHTA and CDR2 to FQGNSA. Measured from the cysteine to the phenylalanine, the CDR3 is 13 residues long. The read is trimmed to its CDR3 DNA, 39 bases read in frame from base 1. The specimen sequenced was PBMCs. Recombination linked TRBV7-2 to TRBJ1-1; too little of a D gene remains to name it. This TCR came from a man aged 30-40 years in good health and CMV-seronegative. CDR3 region: CASSQRVNTEAFF. The bases read TGTGCCAGCAGCCAAAGAGTGAACACTGAAGCTTTCTTT.